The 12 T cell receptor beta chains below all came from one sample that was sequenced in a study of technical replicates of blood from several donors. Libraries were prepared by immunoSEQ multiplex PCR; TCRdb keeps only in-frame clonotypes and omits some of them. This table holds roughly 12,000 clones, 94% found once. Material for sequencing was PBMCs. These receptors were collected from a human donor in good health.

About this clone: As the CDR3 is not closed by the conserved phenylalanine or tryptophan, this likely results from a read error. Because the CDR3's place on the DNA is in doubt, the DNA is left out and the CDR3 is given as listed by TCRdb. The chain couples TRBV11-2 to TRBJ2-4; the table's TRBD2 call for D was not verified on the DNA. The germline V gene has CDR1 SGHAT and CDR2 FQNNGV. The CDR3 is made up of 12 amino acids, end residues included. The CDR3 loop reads CASSSEGTGVSL.

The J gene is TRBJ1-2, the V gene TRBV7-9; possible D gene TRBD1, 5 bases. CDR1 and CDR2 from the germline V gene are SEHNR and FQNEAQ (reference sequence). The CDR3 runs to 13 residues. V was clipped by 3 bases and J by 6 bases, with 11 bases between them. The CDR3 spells CASSFLGGNGYTF. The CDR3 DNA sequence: TGTGCCAGCAGCTTTCTGGGGGGGAATGGCTACACCTTC.

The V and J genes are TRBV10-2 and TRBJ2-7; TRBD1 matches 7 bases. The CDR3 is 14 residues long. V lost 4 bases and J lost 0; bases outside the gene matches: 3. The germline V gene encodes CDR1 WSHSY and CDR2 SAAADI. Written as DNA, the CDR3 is TGCGCCAGCAGTGTCGACAGGGCCTCCTACGAGCAGTACTTC. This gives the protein CASSVDRASYEQYF.

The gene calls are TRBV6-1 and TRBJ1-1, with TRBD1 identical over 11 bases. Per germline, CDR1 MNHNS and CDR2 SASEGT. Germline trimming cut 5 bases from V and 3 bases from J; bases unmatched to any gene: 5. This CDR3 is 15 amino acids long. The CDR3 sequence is CASSPRTGGDTEAFF. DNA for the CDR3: TGTGCCAGCAGTCCACGGACAGGGGGCGACACTGAAGCTTTCTTT.

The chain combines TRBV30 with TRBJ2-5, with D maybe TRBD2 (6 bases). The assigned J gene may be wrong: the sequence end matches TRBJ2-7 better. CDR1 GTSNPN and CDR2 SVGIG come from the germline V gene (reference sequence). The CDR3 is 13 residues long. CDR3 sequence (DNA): TGTGCCTGGATCGGAGGGCACTCCTACGAGCAGTACTTC. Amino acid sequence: CAWIGGHSYEQYF.

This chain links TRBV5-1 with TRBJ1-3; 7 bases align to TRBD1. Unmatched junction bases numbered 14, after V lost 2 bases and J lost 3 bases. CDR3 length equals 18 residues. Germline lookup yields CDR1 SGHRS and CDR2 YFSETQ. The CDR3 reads CASSFAGTASTLGNTIYF. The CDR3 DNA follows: TGCGCCAGCAGCTTCGCGGGGACAGCTTCCACCCTTGGAAACACCATATATTTT.

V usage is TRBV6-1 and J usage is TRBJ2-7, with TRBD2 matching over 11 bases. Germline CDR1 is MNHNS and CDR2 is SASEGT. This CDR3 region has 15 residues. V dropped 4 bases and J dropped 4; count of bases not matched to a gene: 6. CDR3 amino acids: CASSVGLAGGYEQYF. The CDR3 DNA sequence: TGTGCCAGCAGTGTAGGGCTAGCGGGAGGATACGAGCAGTACTTC.

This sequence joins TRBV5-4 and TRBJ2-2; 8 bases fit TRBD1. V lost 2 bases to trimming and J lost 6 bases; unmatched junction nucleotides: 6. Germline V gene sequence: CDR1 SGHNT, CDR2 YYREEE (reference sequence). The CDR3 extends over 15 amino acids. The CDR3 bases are TGTGCCAGCAGCTTTGGGGGACAGGCGTCCGGGGAGCTGTTTTTT. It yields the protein CASSFGGQASGELFF.

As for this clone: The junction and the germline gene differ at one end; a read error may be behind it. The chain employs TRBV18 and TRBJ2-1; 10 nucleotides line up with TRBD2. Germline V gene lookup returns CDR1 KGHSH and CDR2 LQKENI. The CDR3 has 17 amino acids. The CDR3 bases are TGTGCCAGCTCACCGAGCGGGAGGGCCTATGGGGGCGCTGAGGAGTTCTTC. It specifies CASSPSGRAYGGAEEFF.

This CDR3 is CASSFRGLNTEAFF. CDR3 DNA sequence: TGTGCCAGCAGTTTTCGCGGCCTGAACACTGAAGCTTTCTTT. J is TRBJ1-1 and V is TRBV27; D is unresolved. Deletions cut 3 bases from V and 0 bases from J, with 8 bases between. Looked up from germline, CDR1 is MNHEY and CDR2 is SMNVEV (reference sequence). CDR3 length: 14 residues.

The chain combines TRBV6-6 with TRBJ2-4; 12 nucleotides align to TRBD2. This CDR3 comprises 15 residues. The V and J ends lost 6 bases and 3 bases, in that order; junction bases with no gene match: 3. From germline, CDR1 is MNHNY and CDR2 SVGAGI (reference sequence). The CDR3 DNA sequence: TGTGCCAGCAGCTCTAGCGGGAGGGACAAAAACATTCAGTACTTC. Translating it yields CASSSSGRDKNIQYF.

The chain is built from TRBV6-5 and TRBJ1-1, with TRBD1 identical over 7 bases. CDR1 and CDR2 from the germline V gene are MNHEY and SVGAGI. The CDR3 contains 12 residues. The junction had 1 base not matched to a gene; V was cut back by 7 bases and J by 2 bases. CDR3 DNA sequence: TGTGCCAGCACAGGGGGAAACACTGAAGCTTTCTTT. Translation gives CASTGGNTEAFF.